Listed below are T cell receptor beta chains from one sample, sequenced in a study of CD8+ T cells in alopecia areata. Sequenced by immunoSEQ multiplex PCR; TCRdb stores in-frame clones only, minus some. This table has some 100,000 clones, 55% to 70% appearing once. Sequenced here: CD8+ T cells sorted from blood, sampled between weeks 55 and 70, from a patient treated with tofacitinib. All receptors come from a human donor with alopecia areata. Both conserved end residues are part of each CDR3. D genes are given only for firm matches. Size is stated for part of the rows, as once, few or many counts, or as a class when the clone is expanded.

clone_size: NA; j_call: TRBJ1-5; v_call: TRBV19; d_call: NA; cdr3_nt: TGTGCCAGTAGTATAAGCAGGGTTCAGCCCCAGCATTTT; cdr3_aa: CASSISRVQPQHF
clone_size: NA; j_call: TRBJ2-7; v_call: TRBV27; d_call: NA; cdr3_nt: TGTGCCAGCAGGAATAACTACGAGCAGTACTTC; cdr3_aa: CASRNNYEQYF
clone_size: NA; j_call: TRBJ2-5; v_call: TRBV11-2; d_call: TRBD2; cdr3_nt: TGTGCCAGCAGCTTAGTGAGCGGGGGACAAGAGACCCAGTACTTC; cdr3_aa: CASSLVSGGQETQYF
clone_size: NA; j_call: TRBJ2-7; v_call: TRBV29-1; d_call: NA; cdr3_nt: TGCAGCGTTGGCCCCCGGGACAACTACGAGCAGTACTTC; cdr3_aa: CSVGPRDNYEQYF
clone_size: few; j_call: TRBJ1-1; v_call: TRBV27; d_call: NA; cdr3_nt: TGTGCCAGCAGCGGGACGAGGAACACTGAAGCTTTCTTT; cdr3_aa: CASSGTRNTEAFF
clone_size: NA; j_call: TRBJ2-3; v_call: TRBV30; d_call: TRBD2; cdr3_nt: TGTGCCTGGAGTGTGGGGGGGGCAGATACGCAGTATTTT; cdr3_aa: CAWSVGGADTQYF
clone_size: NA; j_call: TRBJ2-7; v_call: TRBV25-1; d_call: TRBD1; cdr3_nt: TGTGCCAGCAGTGACCCGGACAGGGCTAGCGAGCAGTACTTC; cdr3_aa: CASSDPDRASEQYF
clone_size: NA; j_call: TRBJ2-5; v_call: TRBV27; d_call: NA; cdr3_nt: TGTGCCAGCAGTTTAGCGGGGGCGGCAGAGACCCAGTACTTC; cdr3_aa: CASSLAGAAETQYF
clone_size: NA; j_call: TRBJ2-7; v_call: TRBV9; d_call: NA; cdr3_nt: TGTGCCAGCAGCGTAGGCAACAGTCCCTACGAGCAGTACTTC; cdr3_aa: CASSVGNSPYEQYF
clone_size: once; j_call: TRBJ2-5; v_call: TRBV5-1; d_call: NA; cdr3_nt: TGCGCCAGCAGCTTGGAACCGGGGATGGAGGAGACCCAGTACTTC; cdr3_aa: CASSLEPGMEETQYF
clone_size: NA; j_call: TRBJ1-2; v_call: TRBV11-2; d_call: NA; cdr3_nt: TGTGCCAGCAGCTTAACCCCTCGAGGCTACACCTTC; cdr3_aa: CASSLTPRGYTF